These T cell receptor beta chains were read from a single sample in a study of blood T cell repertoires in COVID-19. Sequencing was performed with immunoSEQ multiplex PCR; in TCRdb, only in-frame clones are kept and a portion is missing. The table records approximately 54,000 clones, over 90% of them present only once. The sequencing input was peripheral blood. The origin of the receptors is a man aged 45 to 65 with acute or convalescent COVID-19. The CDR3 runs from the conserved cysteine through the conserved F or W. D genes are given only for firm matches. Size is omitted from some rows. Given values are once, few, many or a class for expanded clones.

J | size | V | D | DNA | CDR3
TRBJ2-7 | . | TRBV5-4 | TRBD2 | TGTGCCAGCAGCGCCGGGACTAGCGGGGGGGGCCTTGTGGAGCAGTACTTC | CASSAGTSGGGLVEQYF
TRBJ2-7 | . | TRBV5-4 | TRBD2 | TGTGCCAGCAGCTTAGCTAGCGGATCCTACGAGCAGTACTTC | CASSLASGSYEQYF
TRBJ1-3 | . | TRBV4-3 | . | TGCGCCAGCAGCCAAGACCCGCTATCTGGAAACACCATATATTTT | CASSQDPLSGNTIYF
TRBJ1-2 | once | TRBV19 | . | TGTGCCAGTAGTGCCCGGGAGAGGTTTTATGGCTACACCTTC | CASSARERFYGYTF
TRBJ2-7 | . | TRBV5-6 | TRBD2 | TGTGCCAGCAGCGCCGAGGGAGGGTGGCTCGAGCAGTACTTC | CASSAEGGWLEQYF
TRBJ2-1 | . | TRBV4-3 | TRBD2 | TGCGCCAGCAGCCAACTAGCGGGAGTTAGCAATGAGCAGTTCTTC | CASSQLAGVSNEQFF
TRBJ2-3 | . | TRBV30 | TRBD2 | TGTGCCTGGAGTTCTAGCGGGGGTACAGATACGCAGTATTTT | CAWSSSGGTDTQYF
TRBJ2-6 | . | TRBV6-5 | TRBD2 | TGTGCCAGCACGCGGGAGTCTGGGGCCAACGTCCTGACTTTC | CASTRESGANVLTF
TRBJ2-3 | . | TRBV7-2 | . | TGTGCCAGCAGCACGGGCACAGATACGCAGTATTTT | CASSTGTDTQYF
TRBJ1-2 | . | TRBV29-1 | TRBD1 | TGCAGCGTTGAGGCGGGGACAGGGGGCTACACCTTC | CSVEAGTGGYTF
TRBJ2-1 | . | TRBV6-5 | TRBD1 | TGTGCCAGCAGGACAGGGGGGGCTGACAATGAGCAGTTCTTC | CASRTGGADNEQFF
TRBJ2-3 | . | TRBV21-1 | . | TGTGCCAGCAGCAAAAACGTTTGGGAGGAACGGAATTCTATCCGGGGGCAGTATTTT | CASSKNVWEERNSIRGQYF
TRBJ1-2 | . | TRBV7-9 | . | TGTGCCAGCAGCGCCGACAGCAACTATGGCTACACCTTC | CASSADSNYGYTF
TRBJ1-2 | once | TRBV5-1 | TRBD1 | TGCGCCAGCAGCGCTGAGGGACAGGGTTTGATGTCTACCTTC | CASSAEGQGLMSTF
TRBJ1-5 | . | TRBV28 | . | TGTGCCAGCAGTTTAGGACAGTTTAGCAATCAGCCCCAGCATTTT | CASSLGQFSNQPQHF
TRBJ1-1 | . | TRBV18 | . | TGTGCCAGCTCACCATCACAGAACACTGAAGCTTTCTTT | CASSPSQNTEAFF
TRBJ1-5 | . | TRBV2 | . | TGTGCCAGCCAAGCCGACACCGAGTCTCAGCCCCAGCATTTT | CASQADTESQPQHF
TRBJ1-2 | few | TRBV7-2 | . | TGTGCCAGCAGCTTGTCAGGGCGGGGTCCAGGCTACACCTTC | CASSLSGRGPGYTF
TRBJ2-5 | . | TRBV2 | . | TGTGCCAGCAGCGACAGGGCGGGGGAGACCCAGTACTTC | CASSDRAGETQYF
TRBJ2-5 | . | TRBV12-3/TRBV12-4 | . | TGTGCCAGCAGTTTAGCCTCGCGAGAGACCCAGTACTTC | CASSLASRETQYF
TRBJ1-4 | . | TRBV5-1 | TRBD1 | TGCGCCAGCAGCCCAGACAGGGGGCGGGTTGAAAAACTGTTTTTT | CASSPDRGRVEKLFF
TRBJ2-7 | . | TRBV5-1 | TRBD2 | TGCGCCAGCAGTTTTAATAAGCGGGGCTACGAGCAGTACTTC | CASSFNKRGYEQYF
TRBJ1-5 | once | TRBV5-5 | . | TGTGCCAGCCGCGGAGGGGCGGCAAGAGATAGCAATCAGCCCCAGCATTTT | CASRGGAARDSNQPQHF
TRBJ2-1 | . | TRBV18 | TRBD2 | TGTGCCAGCTCACCGTGGGTAGCGGGAGTTGACAATGAGCAGTTCTTC | CASSPWVAGVDNEQFF
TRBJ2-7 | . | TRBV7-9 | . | TGTGCCAGCAGCCCTTACTACGAGCAGTACTTC | CASSPYYEQYF
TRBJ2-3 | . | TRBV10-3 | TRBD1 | TGTGCCATCAGAGGACAGGGAAGGACAGATACGCAGTATTTT | CAIRGQGRTDTQYF
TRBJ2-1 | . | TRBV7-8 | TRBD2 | TGTGCCAGCAGGCCCCCAGCGGGAGGCTACAATGAGCAGTTCTTC | CASRPPAGGYNEQFF
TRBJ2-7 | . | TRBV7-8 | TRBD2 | TGTGCCAGCAGCTTACGTAGCGGGAGGTCCTACGAGCAGTACTTC | CASSLRSGRSYEQYF
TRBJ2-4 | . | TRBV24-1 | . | TGTGCCACCAGTGATTCGCGGGCTGGGGGGAACATTCAGTACTTC | CATSDSRAGGNIQYF
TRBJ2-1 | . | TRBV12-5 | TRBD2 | TGTGCTAGTGGTTTGCGACTAGCGGTCGGCTCCTACAATGAGCAGTTCTTC | CASGLRLAVGSYNEQFF
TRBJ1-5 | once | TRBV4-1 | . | TGCGCCAGCAGCCAAGTCGACAGATCCAATCAGCCCCAGCATTTT | CASSQVDRSNQPQHF
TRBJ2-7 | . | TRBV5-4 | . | TGTGCCAGCAGTTACCCCGACGGGGTGCAGTACTTC | CASSYPDGVQYF
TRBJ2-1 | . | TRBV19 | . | TGTGCCAGTAACTCCGACTCCTACAATGAGCAGTTCTTC | CASNSDSYNEQFF
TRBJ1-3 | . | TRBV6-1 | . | TGTGCCAGCAGTGAACAGGGAGGCGGAAACACCATATATTTT | CASSEQGGGNTIYF
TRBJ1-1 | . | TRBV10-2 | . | TGCGCCAGCGTAGGGGGCACTGAAGCTTTCTTT | CASVGGTEAFF
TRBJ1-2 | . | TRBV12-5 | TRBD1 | TGTGCTAGTGGTTCCCCCCACAGGGGGCCCAACTATGGCTACACCTTC | CASGSPHRGPNYGYTF
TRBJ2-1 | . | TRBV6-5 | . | TGTGCCAGCAGTTACCCGTACAATGAGCAGTTCTTC | CASSYPYNEQFF
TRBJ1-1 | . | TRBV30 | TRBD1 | TGTGCCTGGAGCCTTCCCGGGACAGGGGTACCTGAAGCTTTCTTT | CAWSLPGTGVPEAFF
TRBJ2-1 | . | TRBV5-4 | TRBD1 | TGTGCCAGCAGCTTGTTTGAAACAGGGGGCTGGGGTGAGCAGTTCTTC | CASSLFETGGWGEQFF
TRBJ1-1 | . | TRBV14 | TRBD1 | TGTGCCAGCAGCGAGAGACAGGGGTCGAACACTGAAGCTTTCTTT | CASSERQGSNTEAFF
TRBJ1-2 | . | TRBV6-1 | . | TGTGCCAGCAGTGAAATTGTAACAGGGAACTATGGCTACACCTTC | CASSEIVTGNYGYTF
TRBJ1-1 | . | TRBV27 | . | TGTGCCAGCAGTTTCAGGGGCCAGAACACTGAAGCTTTCTTT | CASSFRGQNTEAFF
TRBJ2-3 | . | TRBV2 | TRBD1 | TGTGCCACTGGACAGGGCACAGATACGCAGTATTTT | CATGQGTDTQYF
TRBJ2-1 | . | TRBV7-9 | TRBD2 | TGTGCCAGCAGCCATGGCGGGAGCTCCTACAATGAGCAGTTCTTC | CASSHGGSSYNEQFF
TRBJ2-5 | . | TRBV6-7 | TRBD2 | TGTGCCAGCACCGCTAGCGGGAAAGTCCAAGAGACCCAGTACTTC | CASTASGKVQETQYF
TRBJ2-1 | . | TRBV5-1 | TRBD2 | TGCGCCAGCAGCTCAATGGGACTAGCGGGAGAAAATGAGCAGTTCTTC | CASSSMGLAGENEQFF
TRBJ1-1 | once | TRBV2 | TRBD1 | TGTGCCAGCGCCGGACAGGGGGCCCTTGAAGCTTTCTTT | CASAGQGALEAFF
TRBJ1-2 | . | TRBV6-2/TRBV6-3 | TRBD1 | TGTGCCAGCAGTTACTCCCGGACAGGGGAGGTCTATGGCTACACCTTC | CASSYSRTGEVYGYTF
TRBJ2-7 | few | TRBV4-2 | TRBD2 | TGTGCCAGCAGCCAAGATAGCGGGAGTGGGTACGAGCAGTACTTC | CASSQDSGSGYEQYF
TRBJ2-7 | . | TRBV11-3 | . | TGTGCCAGCAGCTTTAGAGAGGGGGTAGCCTACGAGCAGTACTTC | CASSFREGVAYEQYF
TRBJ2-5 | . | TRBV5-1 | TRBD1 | TGCGCCAGCAGCCCGGGGACAGGTCAAGAGACCCAGTACTTC | CASSPGTGQETQYF
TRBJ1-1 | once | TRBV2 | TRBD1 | TGTGCCAGCAGTACGCCACAGGGGAAGGGGACTGAAGCTTTCTTT | CASSTPQGKGTEAFF
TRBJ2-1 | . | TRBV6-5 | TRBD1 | TGTGCCAGCAGGCGACAGGGGGCGTACAATGAGCAGTTCTTC | CASRRQGAYNEQFF
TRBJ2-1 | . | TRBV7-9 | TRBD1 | TGTGCCAGCAGACCAGGACAGGGGGCGTGGGATGAGCAGTTCTTC | CASRPGQGAWDEQFF